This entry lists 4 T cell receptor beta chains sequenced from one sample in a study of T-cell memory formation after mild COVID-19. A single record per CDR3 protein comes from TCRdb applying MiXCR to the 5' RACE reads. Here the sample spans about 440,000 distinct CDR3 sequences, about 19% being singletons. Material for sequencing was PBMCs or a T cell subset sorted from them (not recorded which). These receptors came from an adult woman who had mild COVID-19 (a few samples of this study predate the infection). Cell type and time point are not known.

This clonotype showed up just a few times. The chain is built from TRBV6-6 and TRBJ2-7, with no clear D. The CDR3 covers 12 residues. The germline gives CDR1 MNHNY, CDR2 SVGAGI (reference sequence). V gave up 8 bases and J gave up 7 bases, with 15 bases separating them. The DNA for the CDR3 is TGTGCCAGCCGCCCTGACTTCCGGGAGCAGTACTTC. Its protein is CASRPDFREQYF.

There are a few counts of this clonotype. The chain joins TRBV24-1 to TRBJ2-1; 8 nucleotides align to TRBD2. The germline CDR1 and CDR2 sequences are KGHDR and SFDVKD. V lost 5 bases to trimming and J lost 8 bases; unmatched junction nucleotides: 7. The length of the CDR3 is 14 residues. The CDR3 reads CATSVPGGDYEQFF. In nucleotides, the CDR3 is TGTGCCACCAGTGTGCCGGGAGGGGACTATGAGCAGTTCTTC.

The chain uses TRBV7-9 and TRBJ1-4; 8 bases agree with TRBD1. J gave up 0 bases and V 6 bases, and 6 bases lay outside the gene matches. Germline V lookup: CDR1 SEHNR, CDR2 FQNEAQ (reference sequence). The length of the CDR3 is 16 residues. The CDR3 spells CASSLDRGTTNEKLFF. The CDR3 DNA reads TGTGCCAGCAGTCTCGACAGGGGCACAACTAATGAAAAACTGTTTTTT.

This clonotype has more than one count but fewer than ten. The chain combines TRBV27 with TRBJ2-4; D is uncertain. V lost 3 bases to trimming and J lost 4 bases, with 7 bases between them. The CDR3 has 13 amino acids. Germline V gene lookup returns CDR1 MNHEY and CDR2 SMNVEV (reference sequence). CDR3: CASSFIGKNIQYF. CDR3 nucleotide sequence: TGTGCCAGCAGTTTTATAGGGAAAAACATTCAGTACTTC.